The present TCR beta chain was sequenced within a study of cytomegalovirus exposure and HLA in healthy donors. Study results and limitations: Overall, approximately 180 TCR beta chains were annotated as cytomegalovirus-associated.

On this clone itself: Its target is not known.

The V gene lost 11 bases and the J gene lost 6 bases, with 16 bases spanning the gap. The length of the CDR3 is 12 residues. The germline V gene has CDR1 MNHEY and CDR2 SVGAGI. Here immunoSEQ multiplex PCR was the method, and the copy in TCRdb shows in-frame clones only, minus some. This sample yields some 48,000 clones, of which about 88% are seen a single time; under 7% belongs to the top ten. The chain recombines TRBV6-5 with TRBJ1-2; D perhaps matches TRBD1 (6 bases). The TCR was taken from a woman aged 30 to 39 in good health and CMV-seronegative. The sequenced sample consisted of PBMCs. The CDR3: CAAVGGRDGYTF. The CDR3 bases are TGTGCCGCCGTGGGGGGGCGGGATGGCTACACCTTC.